These T cell receptor beta chains were read from a single sample in a study of T cell responses to AZD1222 COVID-19 vaccine. Sequenced by immunoSEQ multiplex PCR; TCRdb stores in-frame clones only, minus some. The data hold 140,000 to 150,000 clones, with 85% to 95% observed a single time. Sequenced here: peripheral blood, sampled on day 0 of AZD1222 vaccination. The receptors shown here come from an adult in good health. Each CDR3 is given with its conserved first and last residue. Fields, in order: D gene, J gene, V gene, CDR3 protein, CDR3 DNA. The D gene is left open where the match is weak.

TRBD1 | TRBJ2-5 | TRBV4-2 | CASSQDLPDRGPETQYF | TGTGCCAGCAGCCAAGATCTGCCGGACAGGGGGCCAGAGACCCAGTACTTC
. | TRBJ2-2 | TRBV5-4 | CASSFLSNGELFF | TGTGCCAGCAGCTTCCTGAGTAACGGGGAGCTGTTTTTT
TRBD2 | TRBJ2-2 | TRBV19 | CASRELQRGGLGGGELFF | TGTGCCAGTAGGGAGCTGCAGCGGGGGGGCCTAGGAGGCGGGGAGCTGTTTTTT
. | TRBJ1-1 | TRBV12-3/TRBV12-4 | CASKDSRDTEAFF | TGTGCCAGCAAGGATAGTCGGGACACTGAAGCTTTCTTT
. | TRBJ1-6 | TRBV5-1 | CASSLEERSPLHF | TGCGCCAGCAGCTTGGAGGAGCGTTCACCCCTCCACTTT
. | TRBJ1-6 | TRBV5-4 | CASSSDRTSSYNSPLHF | TGTGCCAGCAGCTCGGACCGGACGAGCTCCTATAATTCACCCCTCCACTTT
. | TRBJ2-4 | TRBV19 | CASSIAGGQIAKNIQYF | TGTGCCAGTAGTATAGCGGGGGGACAGATAGCCAAAAACATTCAGTACTTC
. | TRBJ2-7 | TRBV12-3/TRBV12-4 | CASSTLVNEQYF | TGTGCCAGCAGCACCCTAGTCAACGAGCAGTACTTC
. | TRBJ2-1 | TRBV6-5 | CASSYSAERVF | TGTGCCAGCAGTTACAGCGCGGAGCGAGTCTTC
TRBD1 | TRBJ1-2 | TRBV5-1 | CASSMDRNYGYTF | TGCGCCAGCAGTATGGACAGGAACTATGGCTACACCTTC
. | TRBJ2-3 | TRBV5-4 | CASSASSQSTDTQYF | TGTGCCAGCAGCGCGTCTTCACAGAGCACAGATACGCAGTATTTT
. | TRBJ2-1 | TRBV3-1/TRBV3-2 | CASSSGGTYNEQFF | TGTGCCAGCAGCTCCGGCGGCACCTACAATGAGCAGTTCTTC
TRBD1 | TRBJ1-1 | TRBV15 | CATSRRGQGAEAFF | TGTGCCACCAGCAGAAGGGGGCAGGGGGCTGAAGCTTTCTTT
. | TRBJ1-2 | TRBV11-2 | CASSPQTSNYGYTF | TGTGCCAGCAGCCCGCAAACATCCAACTATGGCTACACCTTC
TRBD1 | TRBJ1-1 | TRBV6-1 | CASSEPGQPNTEAFF | TGTGCCAGCAGTGAGCCGGGACAGCCGAACACTGAAGCTTTCTTT
TRBD2 | TRBJ2-1 | TRBV5-1 | CASSPVGTSVYEQFF | TGCGCCAGCAGCCCGGTCGGGACTAGCGTGTATGAGCAGTTCTTC